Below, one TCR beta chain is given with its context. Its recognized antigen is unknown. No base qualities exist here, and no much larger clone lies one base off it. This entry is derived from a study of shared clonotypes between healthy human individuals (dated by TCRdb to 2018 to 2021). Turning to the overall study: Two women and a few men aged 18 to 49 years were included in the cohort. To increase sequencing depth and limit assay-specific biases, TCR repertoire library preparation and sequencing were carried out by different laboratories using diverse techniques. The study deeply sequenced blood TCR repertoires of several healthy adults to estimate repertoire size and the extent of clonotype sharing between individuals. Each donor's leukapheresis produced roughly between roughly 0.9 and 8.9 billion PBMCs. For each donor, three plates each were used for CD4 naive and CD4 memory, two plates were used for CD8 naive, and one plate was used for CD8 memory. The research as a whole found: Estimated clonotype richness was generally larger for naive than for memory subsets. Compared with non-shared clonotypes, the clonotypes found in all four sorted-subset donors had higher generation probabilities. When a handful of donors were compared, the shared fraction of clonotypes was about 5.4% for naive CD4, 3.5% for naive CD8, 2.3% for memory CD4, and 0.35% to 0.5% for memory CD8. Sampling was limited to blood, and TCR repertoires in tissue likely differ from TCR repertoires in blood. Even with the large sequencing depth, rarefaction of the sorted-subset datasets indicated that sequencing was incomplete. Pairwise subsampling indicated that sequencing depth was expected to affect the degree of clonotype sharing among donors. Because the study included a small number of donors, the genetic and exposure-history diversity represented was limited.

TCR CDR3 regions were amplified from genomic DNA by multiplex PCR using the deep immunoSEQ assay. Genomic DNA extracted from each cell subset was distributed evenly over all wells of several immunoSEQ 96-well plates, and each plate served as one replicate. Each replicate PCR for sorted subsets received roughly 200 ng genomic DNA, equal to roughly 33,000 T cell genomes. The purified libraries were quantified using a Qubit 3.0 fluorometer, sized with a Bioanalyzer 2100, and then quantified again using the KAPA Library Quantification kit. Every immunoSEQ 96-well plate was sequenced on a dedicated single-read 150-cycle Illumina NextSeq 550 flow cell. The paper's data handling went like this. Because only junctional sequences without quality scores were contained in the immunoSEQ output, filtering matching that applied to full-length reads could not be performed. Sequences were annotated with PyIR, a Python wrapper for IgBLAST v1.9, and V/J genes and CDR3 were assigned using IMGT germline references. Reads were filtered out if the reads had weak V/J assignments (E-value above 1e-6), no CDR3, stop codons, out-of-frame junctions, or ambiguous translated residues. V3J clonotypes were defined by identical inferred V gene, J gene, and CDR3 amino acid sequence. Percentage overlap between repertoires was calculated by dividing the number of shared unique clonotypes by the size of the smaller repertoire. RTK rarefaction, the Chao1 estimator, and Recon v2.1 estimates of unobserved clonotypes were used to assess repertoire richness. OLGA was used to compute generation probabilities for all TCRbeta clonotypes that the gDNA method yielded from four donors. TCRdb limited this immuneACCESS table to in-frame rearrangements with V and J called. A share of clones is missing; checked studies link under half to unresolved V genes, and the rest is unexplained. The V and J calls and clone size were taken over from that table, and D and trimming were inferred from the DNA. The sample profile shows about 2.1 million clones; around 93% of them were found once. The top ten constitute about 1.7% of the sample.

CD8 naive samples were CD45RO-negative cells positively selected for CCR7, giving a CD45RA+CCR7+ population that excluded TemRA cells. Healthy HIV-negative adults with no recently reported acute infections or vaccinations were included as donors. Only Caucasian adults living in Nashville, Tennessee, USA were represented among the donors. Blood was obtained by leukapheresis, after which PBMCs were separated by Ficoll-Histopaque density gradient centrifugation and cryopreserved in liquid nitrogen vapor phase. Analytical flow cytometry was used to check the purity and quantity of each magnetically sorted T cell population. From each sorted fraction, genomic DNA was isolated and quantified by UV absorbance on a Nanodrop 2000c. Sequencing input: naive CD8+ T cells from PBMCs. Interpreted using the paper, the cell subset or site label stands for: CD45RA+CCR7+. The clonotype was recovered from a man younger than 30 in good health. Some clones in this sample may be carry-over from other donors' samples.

The DNA is TGTGCCAGCAGCTCAAAGCAGGGGCCTCCCGGGGAGCTGTTTTTT. This yields the protein CASSSKQGPPGELFF. The rearrangement combines TRBV7-9 with TRBJ2-2; a tentative D match to TRBD1 spans 6 bases. From its cysteine to its phenylalanine, the CDR3 spans 15 amino acids. Here the CDR3 DNA is all that survives: 45 bases in frame from base 1. CDR1 and CDR2 are drawn from the germline V gene (reference sequence): SEHNR, FQNEAQ. V was cut back by 4 bases and J by 6 bases, leaving a gap of 15 bases between them.